The 21 T cell receptor beta chains below come from one sample, sequenced in a study of blood T cell repertoires in COVID-19. The table came from immunoSEQ multiplex PCR; TCRdb's copy has only in-frame clones and leaves some out. The sample holds some 200,000 clones, under 85% seen once. The sequenced material came from peripheral blood. These receptor sequences come from a woman between 40 and 55 years old with acute or convalescent COVID-19.

The J gene is TRBJ2-1, the V gene TRBV6-5; D remains unclear. Germline CDR1 reads MNHEY; CDR2 reads SVGAGI. There are 13 residues in the CDR3. V shed 11 bases and J shed 7 bases, with 18 bases lying between them. Here the CDR3 reads CASEPLLGNEQFF. In DNA form, the CDR3 reads TGTGCCTCCGAACCTCTCCTAGGAAATGAGCAGTTCTTC.

The chain employs TRBV18 and TRBJ1-5; weak D call: TRBD1 (5 bases). This CDR3 region has 14 residues. Trimming shortened V by 2 bases and J by 3 bases, and 8 bases separated the two germline ends. CDR1 and CDR2 from the germline V gene are KGHSH and LQKENI. The CDR3 bases are TGTGCCAGCTCACCATGGGGGGACAATCAGCCCCAGCATTTT. Translated, it gives CASSPWGDNQPQHF. The full variable domain, with the rest looked up from reference TRBV18 and TRBJ1-5, is NAGVMQNPRHLVRRRGQEARLRCSPMKGHSHVYWYRQLPEEGLKFMVYLQKENIIDESGMPKERFSAEFPKEGPSILRIQQVVRGDSAAYFCASSPWGDNQPQHFGDGTRLSIL.

V is TRBV5-4 and J is TRBJ2-7, with D hard to call. This CDR3 is built from 14 residues. The germline V gene encodes CDR1 SGHNT and CDR2 YYREEE (reference sequence). Trimming stripped 0 bases from V and 1 base from J, with 8 bases between. CDR3: CASSLAPGSYEQYF. The CDR3 DNA is TGTGCCAGCAGCTTGGCTCCCGGTTCCTACGAGCAGTACTTC.

The rearrangement uses TRBV2 and TRBJ2-1, with 7 bases matching TRBD2. The CDR3 runs 18 residues. Losses at the gene ends were 2 bases for V and 0 bases for J; bases not matched to a gene: 10. Germline values: CDR1 SNHLY, CDR2 FYNNEI. CDR3 sequence: CASSEPSGEASSYNEQFF. The CDR3 coding sequence is TGTGCCAGCAGTGAACCCAGCGGGGAAGCCAGCTCCTACAATGAGCAGTTCTTC. Looking up the rest from reference TRBV2 and TRBJ2-1 gives the full variable domain: EPEVTQTPSHQVTQMGQEVILRCVPISNHLYFYWYRQILGQKVEFLVSFYNNEISEKSEIFDDQFSVERPDGSNFTLKIRSTKLEDSAMYFCASSEPSGEASSYNEQFFGPGTRLTVL.

The chain recombines TRBV19 with TRBJ2-3; 7 bases fit TRBD1. The germline V gene has CDR1 LNHDA and CDR2 SQIVND (reference sequence). The CDR3 is 15 residues long. Trimming removed 4 bases from V and 2 bases from J; junction bases left unmatched: 6. The CDR3 reads CASSTRQGYTDTQYF. CDR3 nucleotides: TGTGCCAGTAGTACCCGACAGGGATACACAGATACGCAGTATTTT.

This sequence joins TRBV4-1 and TRBJ2-7, with TRBD1 matching over 8 bases. Germline CDR1 and CDR2: MGHRA and YSYEKL. The CDR3 has 18 residues. V dropped 3 bases and J dropped 4; count of bases not matched to a gene: 17. This CDR3 is CASSHRETGEAYQYEQYF. DNA of the CDR3: TGCGCCAGCAGCCACCGAGAGACAGGGGAGGCCTACCAGTACGAGCAGTACTTC.

The V and J genes are TRBV4-1 and TRBJ1-2; a possible D gene is TRBD1 (6 bases). CDR3 length: 13 amino acids. Germline V gene lookup returns CDR1 MGHRA and CDR2 YSYEKL. V lost 4 bases to trimming and J lost 8 bases, with 14 bases between them. The CDR3 DNA sequence: TGCGCCAGCAGCCGAGAGTGGGGGCAGGGCTACACCTTC. This encodes CASSREWGQGYTF.

V is TRBV27 and J is TRBJ2-3, with D perhaps TRBD1 (6 bases). The CDR3 covers 14 residues. V was pared by 3 bases and J by 2 bases, with 9 bases between. Looked up from germline, CDR1 is MNHEY and CDR2 is SMNVEV (reference sequence). Here the CDR3 reads CASSFTGSTDTQYF. In nucleotides, the CDR3 is TGTGCCAGCAGTTTCACAGGGTCCACAGATACGCAGTATTTT.

This clone was seen only a few times. The rearrangement joins TRBV6-5 to TRBJ1-2; 7 positions agree with TRBD1. Germline CDR1 reads MNHEY; CDR2 reads SVGAGI. V was pared by 11 bases and J by 1 base, with 7 bases of the junction left unmatched. CDR3 length equals 13 residues. CDR3 sequence (DNA): TGTGCCGAATTCCAGGGGGGTAACTATGGCTACACCTTC. It is translated as CAEFQGGNYGYTF.

The V and J genes are TRBV7-9 and TRBJ2-1, with a possible D match to TRBD1 (5 bases). The germline V gene has CDR1 SEHNR and CDR2 FQNEAQ (reference sequence). The CDR3 consists of 15 residues. V dropped 1 base and J dropped 0 bases, with 7 bases sitting between them. The CDR3 sequence is CASSLEGISYNEQFF. For the CDR3, the DNA is TGTGCCAGCAGCTTAGAGGGGATCTCCTACAATGAGCAGTTCTTC.

The chain carries TRBV2 and TRBJ2-3; 8 bases are a match to TRBD2. The CDR3 is made up of 13 amino acids. V shed 10 bases, J shed 5 bases, and the junction held 8 bases outside the gene matches. Germline CDR1 and CDR2: SNHLY and FYNNEI. The CDR3 region is CAIRAGGGDTQYF. CDR3 bases: TGTGCCATCCGGGCGGGGGGAGGAGATACGCAGTATTTT.

The chain links TRBV3-1 (or the pseudogene TRBV3-2) to TRBJ2-7, with 10 bases matching TRBD2. Germline loops: CDR1 LGHDT, CDR2 YNNKEL (reference sequence). The CDR3 covers 15 residues. V was clipped by 1 base and J by 4 bases; unmatched bases: 4. The CDR3 protein is CASSQGSGGAYEQYF. Written as DNA, the CDR3 is TGTGCCAGCAGCCAAGGGAGCGGGGGGGCTTACGAGCAGTACTTC.

The chain employs TRBV19 and TRBJ1-2, with 10 bases lining up with TRBD1. The trim removed 8 bases at V and 8 bases at J, leaving 8 bases unmatched. The V gene's germline CDR1 is LNHDA and CDR2 SQIVND (reference sequence). This CDR3 is 13 amino acids long. Here the CDR3 DNA reads TGTGCCAGTCGGACAGGGGGTTCGGGAGGCTACACCTTC. This gives the protein CASRTGGSGGYTF.

The chain combines TRBV15 with TRBJ1-1; D is unresolved. V was shortened by 4 bases and J by 1 base, with 16 bases between the two germline ends. The CDR3 is 16 residues long. In germline, CDR1 is LNHNV, CDR2 YYDKDF (reference sequence). The CDR3 sequence: CATSTLKDGRNTEAFF. CDR3 nucleotide sequence: TGTGCCACCAGCACCCTCAAGGATGGGCGGAACACTGAAGCTTTCTTT.

The J gene is TRBJ2-7, the V gene TRBV7-9; maybe TRBD2 (5 bases). The germline V and J ends were trimmed by 8 bases and 2 bases, with 10 bases remaining between them. CDR3 length: 12 amino acids. Germline loops: CDR1 SEHNR, CDR2 FQNEAQ (reference sequence). The CDR3 DNA is TGTGCCAGCGGTCGGGAACCCTACGAGCAGTACTTC. Its translation: CASGREPYEQYF.

The chain links TRBV18 to TRBJ1-3, with a weak D call TRBD1 (5 bases). V was pared by 3 bases and J by 0 bases, with 12 bases between. Germline V gene sequence: CDR1 KGHSH, CDR2 LQKENI. This CDR3 region has 16 residues. The CDR3 DNA reads TGTGCCAGCTCACCTTACGACAGCTTCTCTGGAAACACCATATATTTT. Translating it yields CASSPYDSFSGNTIYF.

The chain has TRBV13 and TRBJ2-5; 10 nucleotides agree with TRBD1. V trimming: 5 bases; J trimming: 5 bases; junction bases outside the gene matches: 11. Germline V CDR1 and CDR2: PRHDT, FYEKMQ (reference sequence). The CDR3 has 16 residues. This CDR3 is CASSPGTGVDRETQYF. The CDR3 DNA is TGTGCCAGCAGCCCAGGGACAGGGGTCGATCGGGAGACCCAGTACTTC.

The chain combines TRBV4-2 with TRBJ2-3, with 9 bases identical to TRBD2. Germline CDR1 and CDR2: LGHNA and YNFKEQ. J was trimmed by 3 bases and V by 5 bases; bases with no gene match: 9. The CDR3 consists of 16 residues. For the CDR3, the DNA is TGTGCCAGCAGCTCACATCCTAGCGGGGTGACAGATACGCAGTATTTT. As protein: CASSSHPSGVTDTQYF.

This chain joins TRBV23-1 and TRBJ2-7, with D possibly TRBD2 on 5 matching bases. TRBV23-1 is identified as an open reading frame with a role that is uncertain. This CDR3 has 16 residues. V was pared by 0 bases and J by 3 bases, with 15 bases between. The CDR3, as DNA: TGCGCCAGCAGTCAATCTCCTACTGCGGAGGTCTACGAGCAGTACTTC. Protein: CASSQSPTAEVYEQYF.

V usage is TRBV20-1 and J usage is TRBJ2-1; D unclear. Trimming shortened V by 7 bases and J by 9 bases, and 7 bases separated the two germline ends. This CDR3 is 9 amino acids long. Germline V gene lookup returns CDR1 DFQATT and CDR2 SNEGSKA (reference sequence). The CDR3 DNA reads as TGCAGTGTCGCGCCTGAGCAGTTCTTC. Translating it yields CSVAPEQFF.

V usage is TRBV28 and J usage is TRBJ2-7; TRBD1 might be the D (6 bases). V was cut by 6 bases and J by 4 bases, with 16 bases left in between. The CDR3 is made up of 14 amino acids. Looked up from germline, CDR1 is MDHEN and CDR2 is SYDVKM. This CDR3 is CASSRPGESYEQYF. The CDR3 coding sequence is TGTGCCAGCAGCCGACCAGGGGAATCTTACGAGCAGTACTTC.